This T cell receptor beta chain was recovered during a study of cytomegalovirus exposure and HLA in healthy donors. Between the trimmed V and J ends, which lost 6 bases and 4 bases, there was a span of 12 bases. CDR1 and CDR2 from the germline V gene are MNHNY and SVGAGI (reference sequence). The CDR3 extends over 13 amino acids. With 60 Vbeta and 13 Jbeta primers, the PCR was carried out. Produced via immunoSEQ multiplex PCR; TCRdb's table is partial and in-frame only. Of 97,000 or so clones listed, roughly 76% were seen once; the top ten hold 2% to 3%. This clonotype was obtained from a man over 45 in good health and CMV-seronegative. What was sequenced was PBMCs. The chain employs TRBV6-6 and TRBJ1-1; the D is unclear. The CDR3 loop is CASSNNAATEAFF. Here the CDR3 DNA reads TGTGCCAGCAGCAACAACGCGGCCACTGAAGCTTTCTTT.